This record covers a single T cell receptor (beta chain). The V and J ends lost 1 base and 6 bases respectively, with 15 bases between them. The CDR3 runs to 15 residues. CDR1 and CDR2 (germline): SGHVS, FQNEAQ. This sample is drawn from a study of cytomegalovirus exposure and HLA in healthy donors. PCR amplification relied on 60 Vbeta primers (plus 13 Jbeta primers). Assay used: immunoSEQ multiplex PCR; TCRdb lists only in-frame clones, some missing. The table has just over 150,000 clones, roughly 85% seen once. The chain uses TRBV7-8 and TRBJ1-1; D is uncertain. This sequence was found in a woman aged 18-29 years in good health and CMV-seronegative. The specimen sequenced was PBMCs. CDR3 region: CASSLGDGGRSEAFF. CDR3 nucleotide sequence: TGTGCCAGCAGCTTAGGCGACGGAGGGCGATCTGAAGCTTTCTTT.